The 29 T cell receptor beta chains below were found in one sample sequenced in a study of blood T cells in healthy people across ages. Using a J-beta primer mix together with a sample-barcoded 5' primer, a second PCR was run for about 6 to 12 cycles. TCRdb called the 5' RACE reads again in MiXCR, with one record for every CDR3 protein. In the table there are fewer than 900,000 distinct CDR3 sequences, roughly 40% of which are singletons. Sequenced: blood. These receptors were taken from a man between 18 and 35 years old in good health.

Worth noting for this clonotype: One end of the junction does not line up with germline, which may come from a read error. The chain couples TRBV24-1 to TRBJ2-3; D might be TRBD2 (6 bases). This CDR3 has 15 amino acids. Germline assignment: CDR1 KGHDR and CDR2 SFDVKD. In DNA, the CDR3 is TGTGCCGCCAGTGATCCGACCGGAGGGATAGATACGCAGTATTTT. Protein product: CAASDPTGGIDTQYF.

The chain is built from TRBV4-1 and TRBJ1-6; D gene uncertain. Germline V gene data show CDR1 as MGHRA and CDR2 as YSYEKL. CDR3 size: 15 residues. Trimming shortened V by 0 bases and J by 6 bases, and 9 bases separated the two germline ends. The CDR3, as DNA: TGCGCCAGCAGCCAAGAAGGCCTCGGTAATTCACCCCTCCACTTT. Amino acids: CASSQEGLGNSPLHF.

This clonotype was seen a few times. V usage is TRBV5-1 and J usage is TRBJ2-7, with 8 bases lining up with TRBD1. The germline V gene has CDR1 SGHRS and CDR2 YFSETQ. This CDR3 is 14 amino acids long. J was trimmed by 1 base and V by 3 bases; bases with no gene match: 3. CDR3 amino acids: CASSWTGRSYEQYF. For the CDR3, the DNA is TGCGCCAGCAGCTGGACAGGGAGATCCTACGAGCAGTACTTC. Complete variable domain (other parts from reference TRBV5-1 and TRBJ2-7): KAGVTQTPRYLIKTRGQQVTLSCSPISGHRSVSWYQQTPGQGLQFLFEYFSETQRNKGNFPGRFSGRQFSNSRSEMNVSTLELGDSALYLCASSWTGRSYEQYFGPGTRLTVT.

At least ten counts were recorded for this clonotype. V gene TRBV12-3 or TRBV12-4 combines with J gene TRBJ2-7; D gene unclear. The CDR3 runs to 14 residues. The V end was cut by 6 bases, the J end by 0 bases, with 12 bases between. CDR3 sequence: CASRPTSGSYEQYF. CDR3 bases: TGTGCCAGCAGACCTACGTCCGGCTCCTACGAGCAGTACTTC.

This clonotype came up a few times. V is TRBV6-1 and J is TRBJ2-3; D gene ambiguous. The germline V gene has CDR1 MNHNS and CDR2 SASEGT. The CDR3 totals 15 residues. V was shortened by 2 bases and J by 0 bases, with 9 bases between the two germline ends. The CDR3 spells CASSESRTSTDTQYF. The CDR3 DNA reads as TGTGCCAGCAGTGAAAGCCGAACTAGCACAGATACGCAGTATTTT.

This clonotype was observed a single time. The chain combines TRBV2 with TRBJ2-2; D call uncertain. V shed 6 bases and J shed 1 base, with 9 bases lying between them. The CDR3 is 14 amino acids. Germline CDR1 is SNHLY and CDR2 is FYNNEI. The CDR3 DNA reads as TGTGCCAGCAGGACGACAAGGAACACCGGGGAGCTGTTTTTT. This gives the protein CASRTTRNTGELFF.

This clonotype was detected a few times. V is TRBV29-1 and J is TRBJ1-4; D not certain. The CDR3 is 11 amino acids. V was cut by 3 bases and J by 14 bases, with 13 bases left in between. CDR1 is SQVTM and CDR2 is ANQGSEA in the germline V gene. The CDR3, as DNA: TGCAGCGTTGAGGTCGGAAACGGGCTGTTTTTT. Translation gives CSVEVGNGLFF.

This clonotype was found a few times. CDR3 bases: TGTGCCACCAGAAAAGATTCACCCCTCCACTTT. This sequence encodes CATRKDSPLHF. The V call is TRBV2, the J call TRBJ1-6, with unresolved D. The CDR3 is 11 amino acids. V shed 10 bases and J shed 8 bases, with 9 bases lying between them. Germline-derived CDR1 and CDR2 are SNHLY and FYNNEI.

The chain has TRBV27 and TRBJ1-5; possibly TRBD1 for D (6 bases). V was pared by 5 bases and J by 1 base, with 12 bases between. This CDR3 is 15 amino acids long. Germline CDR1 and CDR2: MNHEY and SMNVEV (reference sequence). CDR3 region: CASSPRTVSNQPQHF. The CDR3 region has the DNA TGTGCCAGCAGTCCCCGGACAGTCAGCAATCAGCCCCAGCATTTT.

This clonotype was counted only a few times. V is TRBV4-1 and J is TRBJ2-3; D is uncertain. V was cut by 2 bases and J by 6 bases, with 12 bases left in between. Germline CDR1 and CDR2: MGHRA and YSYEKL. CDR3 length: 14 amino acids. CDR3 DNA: TGCGCCAGCAGCCAACCACTTAGTCGGGATACGCAGTATTTT. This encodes CASSQPLSRDTQYF.

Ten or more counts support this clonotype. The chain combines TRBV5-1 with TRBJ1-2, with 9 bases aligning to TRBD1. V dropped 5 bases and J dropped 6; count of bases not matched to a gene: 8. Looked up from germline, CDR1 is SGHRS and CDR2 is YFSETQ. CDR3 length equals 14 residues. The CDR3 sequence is CASSPPGQGNGYTF. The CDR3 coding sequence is TGCGCCAGCAGTCCTCCGGGACAGGGTAATGGCTACACCTTC.

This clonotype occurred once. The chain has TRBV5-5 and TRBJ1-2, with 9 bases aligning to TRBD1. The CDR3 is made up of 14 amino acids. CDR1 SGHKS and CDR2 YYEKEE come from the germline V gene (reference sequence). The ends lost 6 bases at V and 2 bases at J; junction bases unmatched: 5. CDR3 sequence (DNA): TGTGCCAGCAACCCAGGGACAGGGAACTATGGCTACACCTTC. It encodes CASNPGTGNYGYTF.

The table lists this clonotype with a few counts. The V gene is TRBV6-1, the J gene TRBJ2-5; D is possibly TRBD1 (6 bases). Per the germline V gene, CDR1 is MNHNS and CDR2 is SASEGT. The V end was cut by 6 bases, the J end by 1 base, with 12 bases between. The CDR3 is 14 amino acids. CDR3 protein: CASRRQGIQETQYF. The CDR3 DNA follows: TGTGCCAGCAGGCGGCAGGGGATCCAAGAGACCCAGTACTTC.

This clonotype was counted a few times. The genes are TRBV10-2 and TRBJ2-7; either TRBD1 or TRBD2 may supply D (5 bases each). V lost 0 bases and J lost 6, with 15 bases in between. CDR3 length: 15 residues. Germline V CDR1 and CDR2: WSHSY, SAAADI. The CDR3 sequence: CASSESARDVPEQYF. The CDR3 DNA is TGCGCCAGCAGTGAGTCGGCCCGGGACGTTCCCGAGCAGTACTTC.

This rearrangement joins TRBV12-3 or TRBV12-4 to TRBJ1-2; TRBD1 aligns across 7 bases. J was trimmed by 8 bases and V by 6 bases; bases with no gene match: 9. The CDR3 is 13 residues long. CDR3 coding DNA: TGTGCCAGCAGCCACCCAGGGGGTGACGGCTACACCTTC. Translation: CASSHPGGDGYTF.

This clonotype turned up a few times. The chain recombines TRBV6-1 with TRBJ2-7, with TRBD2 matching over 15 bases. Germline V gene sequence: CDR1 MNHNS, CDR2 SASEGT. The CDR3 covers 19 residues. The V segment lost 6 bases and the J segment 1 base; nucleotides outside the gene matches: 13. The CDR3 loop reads CASSSQPGTSGGTSYEQYF. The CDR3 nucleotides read TGTGCCAGCAGCTCACAACCCGGGACTAGCGGGGGGACTTCCTACGAGCAGTACTTC.

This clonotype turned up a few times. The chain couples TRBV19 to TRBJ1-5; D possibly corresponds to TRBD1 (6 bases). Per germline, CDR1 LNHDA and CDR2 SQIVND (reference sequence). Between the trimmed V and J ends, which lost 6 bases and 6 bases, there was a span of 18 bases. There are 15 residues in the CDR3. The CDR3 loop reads CASRENRAVSQPQHF. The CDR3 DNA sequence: TGTGCCAGTAGGGAAAACAGGGCCGTTAGTCAGCCCCAGCATTTT.

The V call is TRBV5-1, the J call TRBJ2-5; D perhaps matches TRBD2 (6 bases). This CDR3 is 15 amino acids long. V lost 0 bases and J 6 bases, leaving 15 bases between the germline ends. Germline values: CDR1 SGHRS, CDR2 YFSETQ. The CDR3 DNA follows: TGCGCCAGCAGCTTGGTAGTAAACGGGGGAAAGACCCAGTACTTC. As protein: CASSLVVNGGKTQYF.

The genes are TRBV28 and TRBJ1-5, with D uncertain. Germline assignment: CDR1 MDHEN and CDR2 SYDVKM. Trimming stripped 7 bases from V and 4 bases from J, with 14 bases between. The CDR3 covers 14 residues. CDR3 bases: TGTGCCAGCACGGTTTGGGTTGTGAATCAGCCCCAGCATTTT. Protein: CASTVWVVNQPQHF. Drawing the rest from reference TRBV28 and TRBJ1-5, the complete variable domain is DVKVTQSSRYLVKRTGEKVFLECVQDMDHENMFWYRQDPGLGLRLIYFSYDVKMKEKGDIPEGYSVSREKKERFSLILESASTNQTSMYLCASTVWVVNQPQHFGDGTRLSIL.

CDR3 in amino acids: CATSTDRGNSPLHF. In nucleotides, the CDR3 is TGTGCCACCAGCACGGACAGGGGTAATTCACCCCTCCACTTT. The gene calls are TRBV15 and TRBJ1-6; 9 nucleotides match TRBD1. The V gene's germline CDR1 is LNHNV and CDR2 YYDKDF (reference sequence). Trimming removed 4 bases from V and 6 bases from J; junction bases left unmatched: 1. The CDR3 runs to 14 residues.

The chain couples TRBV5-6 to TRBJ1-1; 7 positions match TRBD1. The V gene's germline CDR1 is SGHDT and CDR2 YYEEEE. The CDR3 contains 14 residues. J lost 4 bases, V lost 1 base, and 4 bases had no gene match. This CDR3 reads CASSLFAGGTEAFF. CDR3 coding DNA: TGTGCCAGCAGCTTGTTCGCAGGGGGCACTGAAGCTTTCTTT.

CDR3 loop: CASSLEQVNEKLFF. The CDR3 DNA sequence: TGTGCCAGCAGCTTAGAACAGGTTAATGAAAAACTGTTTTTT. This chain connects TRBV7-9 to TRBJ1-4; a possible D gene is TRBD1 (5 bases). Germline loops: CDR1 SEHNR, CDR2 FQNEAQ (reference sequence). V was trimmed by 1 base and J by 4 bases, leaving 7 bases between them. The CDR3 is 14 residues long.

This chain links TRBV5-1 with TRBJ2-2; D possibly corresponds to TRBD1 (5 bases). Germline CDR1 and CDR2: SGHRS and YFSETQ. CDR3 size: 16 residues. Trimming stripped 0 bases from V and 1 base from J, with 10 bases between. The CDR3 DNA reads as TGCGCCAGCAGCTTGGGAGGCAGGGAGAACACCGGGGAGCTGTTTTTT. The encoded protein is CASSLGGRENTGELFF.

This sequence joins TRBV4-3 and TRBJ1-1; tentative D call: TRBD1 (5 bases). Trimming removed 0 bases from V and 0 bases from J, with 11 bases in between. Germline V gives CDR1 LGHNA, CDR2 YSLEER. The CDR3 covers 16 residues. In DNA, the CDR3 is TGCGCCAGCAGCCAAGAGGCGGGGGGGATGAACACTGAAGCTTTCTTT. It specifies CASSQEAGGMNTEAFF.

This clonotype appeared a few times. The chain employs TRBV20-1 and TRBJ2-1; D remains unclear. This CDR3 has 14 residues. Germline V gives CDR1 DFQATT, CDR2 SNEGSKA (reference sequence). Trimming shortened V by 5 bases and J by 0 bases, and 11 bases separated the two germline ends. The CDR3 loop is CSAPLLSSYNEQFF. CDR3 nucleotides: TGCAGTGCTCCACTTCTGAGCTCCTACAATGAGCAGTTCTTC.

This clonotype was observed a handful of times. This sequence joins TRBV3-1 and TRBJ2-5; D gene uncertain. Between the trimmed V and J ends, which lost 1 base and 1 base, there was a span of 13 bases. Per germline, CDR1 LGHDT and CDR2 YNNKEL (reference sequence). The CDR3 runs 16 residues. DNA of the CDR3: TGTGCCAGCAGCCAAGCGATGGCAGACGCCCAAGAGACCCAGTACTTC. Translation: CASSQAMADAQETQYF.

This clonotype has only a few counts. DNA for the CDR3: TGTGCCAGCAGCCCGGACAGGGATGAAAAACTGTTTTTT. It yields the protein CASSPDRDEKLFF. This rearrangement joins TRBV6-6 to TRBJ1-4, with 8 bases matching TRBD1. CDR3 length: 13 residues. The germline gives CDR1 MNHNY, CDR2 SVGAGI (reference sequence). With 6 bases clipped from V and 6 bases from J, the junction kept 3 bases outside the gene matches.

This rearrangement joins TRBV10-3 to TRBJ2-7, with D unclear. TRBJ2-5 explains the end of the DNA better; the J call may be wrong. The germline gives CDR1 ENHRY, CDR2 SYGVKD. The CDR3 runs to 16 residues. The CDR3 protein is CASSAQVTTSAKTQYF. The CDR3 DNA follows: TGTGCCTCCTCGGCGCAGGTCACCACCTCCGCGAAGACCCAGTACTTC.

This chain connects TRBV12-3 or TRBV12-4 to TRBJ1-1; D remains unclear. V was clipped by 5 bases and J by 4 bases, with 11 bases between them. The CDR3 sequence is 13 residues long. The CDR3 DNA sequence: TGTGCCAGCAGTCTGATATTCGGCACTGAAGCTTTCTTT. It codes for CASSLIFGTEAFF.